A selection of T cell receptor beta chains follows, all from one sample in a study of shared clonotypes between healthy human individuals. Some clones are missing from TCRdb's copy, which holds only in-frame ones; the method was immunoSEQ multiplex PCR. In the table there are approximately 2,300,000 clones, 92% of which are singletons. Sample: naive CD4+ T cells from PBMCs. The receptor set was obtained from a man between 18 and 29 years old in good health. Some clones in this sample may be carry-over from other donors' samples. Each CDR3 is given with its conserved first and last residue. D genes are given only for firm matches. Clone size is stated in some rows and not others, as once, few, many or a class when expanded.

TRBV7-8,NA,NA,15,TRBJ1-6,TGTGCCAGCAGCTTAGGGTCGGTCTATAATTCACCCCTCCACTTT,CASSLGSVYNSPLHF
TRBV5-6,NA,NA,13,TRBJ1-1,TGTGCCAGCCACGAGGGCGGGAACACTGAAGCTTTCTTT,CASHEGGNTEAFF
TRBV7-6,NA,NA,16,TRBJ2-7,TGTGCCAGCAGCTTAGGGGCAGCTCAACTTACCTACGAGCAGTACTTC,CASSLGAAQLTYEQYF
TRBV27,NA,TRBD1,15,TRBJ2-1,TGTGCCAGCAGTGAGACAGGGGGTTTCCACAATGAGCAGTTCTTC,CASSETGGFHNEQFF
TRBV5-1,once,TRBD1,15,TRBJ1-4,TGCGCCAGCAGTCCCACGACAGGGGATGGGGAAAAACTGTTTTTT,CASSPTTGDGEKLFF
TRBV7-9,NA,NA,15,TRBJ2-1,TGTGCCAGCAGCTTAGCGAGGGCCACGAACGATGAGCAGTTCTTC,CASSLARATNDEQFF
TRBV6-5,NA,NA,12,TRBJ1-2,TGTGCCAGCAGTGAGGGGGGCTATGGCTACACCTTC,CASSEGGYGYTF
TRBV7-8,NA,NA,14,TRBJ2-1,TGTGCCAGCAGCGGCCCGGGACGGGCCCATGAGCAGTTCTTC,CASSGPGRAHEQFF
TRBV28,NA,TRBD1,14,TRBJ1-5,TGTGCCAGCACCCCCAGGACAGGAGGTCAGCCCCAGCATTTT,CASTPRTGGQPQHF
TRBV6-5,NA,NA,14,TRBJ2-7,TGTGCCAGCAGTTACTCGCACACGACCTACGAGCAGTACTTC,CASSYSHTTYEQYF
TRBV30,NA,TRBD1,18,TRBJ2-3,TGTGCCTGGAGTGTAGGGCCCAAGGACAGGCCCTACACAGATACGCAGTATTTT,CAWSVGPKDRPYTDTQYF
TRBV28,NA,NA,14,TRBJ1-2,TGTGCCAGCAGTTTAGGACACTTACGGGATGGCTACACCTTC,CASSLGHLRDGYTF
TRBV10-3,NA,NA,14,TRBJ2-4,TGTGCCATCATAGTCGTTTCAGCCAAAAACATTCAGTACTTC,CAIIVVSAKNIQYF
TRBV5-1,NA,TRBD1,12,TRBJ1-3,TGCGCCAGCAGCTGGGACAGGGACACCATATATTTT,CASSWDRDTIYF
TRBV7-9,NA,NA,13,TRBJ1-3,TGTGCCAGCAGCCCACATGGCCCGAACACCATATATTTT,CASSPHGPNTIYF
TRBV29-1,NA,TRBD2,19,TRBJ2-7,TGCAGCGTTGGGTCATATGGTAGCGGGAGACCCAAATTTACCTACGAGCAGTACTTC,CSVGSYGSGRPKFTYEQYF
TRBV7-3,NA,TRBD2,14,TRBJ2-5,TGTGCCAGCAGCTTAATAGCGGGAGAAGAGACCCAGTACTTC,CASSLIAGEETQYF
TRBV2,NA,NA,17,TRBJ2-3,TGTGCCAGCAGCCCCGACTTCAGGGGGGGATTCACAGATACGCAGTATTTT,CASSPDFRGGFTDTQYF
TRBV7-9,NA,NA,15,TRBJ1-1,TGTGCCAGCAGCCCCTCGACAGGAATGAACACTGAAGCTTTCTTT,CASSPSTGMNTEAFF
TRBV6-5,NA,NA,15,TRBJ1-1,TGTGCCAGCAGCCTAGAGGAGGGAGGAGGCACTGAAGCTTTCTTT,CASSLEEGGGTEAFF
TRBV7-9,once,NA,19,TRBJ2-1,TGTGCCAGCAGCTCATACCCGGGACGGAGACTGGCCGCGTCCAATGAGCAGTTCTTC,CASSSYPGRRLAASNEQFF
TRBV5-1,NA,NA,16,TRBJ2-5,TGCGCCAGCAGTGTCCAACCTCGGGTAACCCAAGAGACCCAGTACTTC,CASSVQPRVTQETQYF
TRBV2,NA,NA,13,TRBJ1-1,TGTGCCAGCTCCGACCTCGCGAACACTGAAGCTTTCTTT,CASSDLANTEAFF
TRBV7-2,NA,TRBD1,15,TRBJ1-5,TGTGCCAGCAGCCCCAGGGGGGACCCGGCTCAGCCCCAGCATTTT,CASSPRGDPAQPQHF
TRBV4-1,NA,TRBD2,14,TRBJ2-3,TGCGCCAGCAGGATGGGACTAGCGGGTGGTACGCAGTATTTT,CASRMGLAGGTQYF
TRBV28,NA,NA,14,TRBJ2-7,TGTGCCAGCAGTTTGTTGGCAGCGATCTACGAGCAGTACTTC,CASSLLAAIYEQYF